This TCR beta chain was sequenced for a study of T-cell memory formation after mild COVID-19. From the 5' RACE reads, TCRdb called clonotypes with MiXCR, one entry per CDR3 protein. The data show some 130,000 distinct CDR3 sequences, around 27% seen once. Trimming stripped 4 bases from V and 5 bases from J, with 18 bases between. This CDR3 is built from 15 residues. The sequenced material came from PBMCs or a T cell subset sorted from them (not recorded which). The chain has TRBV12-3 or TRBV12-4 and TRBJ2-7; D unresolved. The TCR comes from an adult woman who had mild COVID-19 (a few samples of this study predate the infection). Cell type and time point are not known. CDR3 sequence (DNA): TGTGCCAGCAGTTGGGTAGCAGGAGTCCTTCACGAGCAGTACTTC. Protein: CASSWVAGVLHEQYF.